This TCR beta chain appears in the sequencing data of a study of T-cell memory formation after mild COVID-19. Germline loops: CDR1 MDHEN, CDR2 SYDVKM. Losses at the gene ends were 8 bases for V and 8 bases for J; bases not matched to a gene: 17. This CDR3 spans 18 amino acids. Via MiXCR, TCRdb re-called the 5' RACE reads, giving one row per CDR3 protein. The sample holds about 82,000 distinct CDR3 sequences, more than 13% seen once. What was sequenced was PBMCs or a T cell subset sorted from them (not recorded which). The rearrangement links TRBV28 to TRBJ2-1, with TRBD2 identical over 14 bases. The sequence came from a man between 18 and 35 years old who had mild COVID-19 (a few samples of this study predate the infection). Cell type and time point are not known. The CDR3 bases are TGTGCCAGCTTGACTAGCGGGGGGGCCGCCCCCAGGTCGGATGAGCAGTTCTTC. Translated, it gives CASLTSGGAAPRSDEQFF.